The 20 T cell receptor beta chains below all came from one sample that was sequenced in a study of cytomegalovirus exposure and HLA in healthy donors. Primers: 60 Vbeta forward and 13 Jbeta reverse. Method: immunoSEQ multiplex PCR; TCRdb's copy keeps in-frame clones and lacks some. This sample has some 120,000 clones, with approximately 78% found just once. The sample taken for sequencing was PBMCs. The receptor source for this set is a woman in her forties in good health and CMV-seronegative.

The genes are TRBV6-5 and TRBJ2-3; D is unresolved. There are 11 residues in the CDR3. Per the germline V gene, CDR1 is MNHEY and CDR2 is SVGAGI. Trimming pared 6 bases from V and 9 bases from J, leaving 10 bases between. The CDR3: CASRLKRTQYF. CDR3 nucleotides: TGTGCCAGCAGGTTGAAGCGAACGCAGTATTTT.

The chain links TRBV7-2 to TRBJ2-1, with 7 bases that match TRBD1. After removal of 3 bases from V and 10 bases from J, the junction contained 9 bases not matched to a gene. Germline V CDR1 and CDR2: SGHTA, FQGNSA. This CDR3 is built from 14 residues. CDR3 amino acids: CASSFITGVSEQFF. CDR3 nucleotides: TGTGCCAGCAGCTTTATTACAGGGGTTAGCGAGCAGTTCTTC.

This clone was observed a single time. This chain connects TRBV11-2 to TRBJ2-1; D uncertain. The CDR3 runs 12 residues. In germline, CDR1 is SGHAT, CDR2 FQNNGV. Trimming shortened V by 2 bases and J by 9 bases, and 8 bases separated the two germline ends. Here the CDR3 DNA reads TGTGCCAGCAGCTTATTGTACGGTGAGCAGTTCTTC. As protein: CASSLLYGEQFF.

A word on this clone: The junction departs from the called germline gene at one end, perhaps through a read error. The chain recombines TRBV7-9 with TRBJ1-1, with D hard to call. Germline assignment: CDR1 SEHNR and CDR2 FQNEAQ (reference sequence). The CDR3 has 13 amino acids. CDR3 nucleotide sequence: TGTTCCAGCAGCTTAGGTCAGGACACTGAAGCTTTCTTT. Amino acid sequence: CSSSLGQDTEAFF.

Comment on this clone: Germline and junction disagree at one end, which may indicate a read error. The chain employs TRBV5-4 and TRBJ2-6; D possibly corresponds to TRBD1 (5 bases). Germline V gene data show CDR1 as SGHNT and CDR2 as YYREEE (reference sequence). This CDR3 spans 15 amino acids. CDR3 amino acids: CASSLVGEGANGLTF. The CDR3 DNA follows: TGTGCCAGCAGCTTGGTTGGGGAAGGGGCCAACGGCCTGACTTTC.

The chain has TRBV5-1 and TRBJ2-1, with 7 bases that match TRBD2. There are 13 residues in the CDR3. The J segment lost 15 bases and the V segment lost 1 base, leaving 10 bases of the junction unmatched. In germline, CDR1 is SGHRS, CDR2 YFSETQ. This CDR3 reads CASSLFGGGPPFF. CDR3 nucleotide sequence: TGCGCCAGCAGCTTGTTTGGGGGAGGGCCCCCGTTCTTC. Combining the CDR3 with reference TRBV5-1 and TRBJ2-1 gives the whole variable domain KAGVTQTPRYLIKTRGQQVTLSCSPISGHRSVSWYQQTPGQGLQFLFEYFSETQRNKGNFPGRFSGRQFSNSRSEMNVSTLELGDSALYLCASSLFGGGPPFFGPGTRLTVL.

The V and J genes are TRBV28 and TRBJ2-5; the D gene is possibly TRBD2 (6 bases). Germline values: CDR1 MDHEN, CDR2 SYDVKM. Trimming stripped 6 bases from V and 4 bases from J, with 18 bases between. The CDR3 consists of 15 residues. In DNA, the CDR3 is TGTGCCAGCAGCCGGGCGGGGTACAGTGTAGAGACCCAGTACTTC. Translation: CASSRAGYSVETQYF.

The chain carries TRBV5-6 and TRBJ2-1, with 9 nucleotides matching TRBD2. The CDR3 spans 15 residues. V shed 4 bases and J 2 bases; nucleotides not matched to a gene: 4. CDR1 is SGHDT and CDR2 is YYEEEE in the germline V gene. CDR3 amino acids: CASSLAGNAYNEQFF. The CDR3 DNA sequence: TGTGCCAGCAGCCTAGCGGGAAACGCCTACAATGAGCAGTTCTTC.

This clone was seen a few times. Mismatch with germline at one junction end may stem from a read error. V is TRBV7-3 and J is TRBJ2-7; TRBD2 matches 7 bases. Germline V gene lookup returns CDR1 SGHTA and CDR2 FQGTGA. This CDR3 spans 15 amino acids. Here the CDR3 DNA reads TGCGCCAGCAGCCAAGCGGCGGGAGTCAGATACGAGCAGTACTTC. Translated: CASSQAAGVRYEQYF.

The chain joins TRBV6-5 to TRBJ1-1, with TRBD1 as a possible D gene (6 bases). The germline V gene has CDR1 MNHEY and CDR2 SVGAGI. Trimming removed 2 bases from V and 11 bases from J, with 18 bases in between. This CDR3 spans 14 amino acids. The CDR3: CASSYPAEGGRAFF. CDR3 nucleotides: TGTGCCAGCAGTTACCCGGCGGAAGGGGGAAGGGCTTTCTTT.

V gene TRBV7-2 combines with J gene TRBJ1-4; tentative D call: TRBD1 (5 bases). The CDR3 spans 17 residues. CDR1 is SGHTA and CDR2 is FQGNSA in the germline V gene. V was trimmed by 1 base and J by 4 bases, leaving 16 bases between them. CDR3 in amino acids: CASSLGGGGAGNEKLFF. The CDR3 coding sequence is TGTGCCAGCAGCTTAGGGGGGGGAGGGGCGGGTAATGAAAAACTGTTTTTT.

The rearrangement uses TRBV9 and TRBJ1-1; D is uncertain. From germline, CDR1 is SGDLS and CDR2 YYNGEE. Trimming left V 0 bases short and J 0 bases short, with 9 bases between. This CDR3 contains 15 residues. The CDR3 nucleotides are TGTGCCAGCAGCGTAGCGCCGGGGATGAACACTGAAGCTTTCTTT. Translation gives CASSVAPGMNTEAFF.

This clone was picked up one time. V usage is TRBV19 and J usage is TRBJ2-2; TRBD2 agrees at 13 bases. The CDR3 has 16 residues. Unmatched junction bases numbered 5, after V lost 5 bases and J lost 5 bases. Germline values: CDR1 LNHDA, CDR2 SQIVND (reference sequence). CDR3 amino acids: CASSRLAGGTTGELFF. CDR3 bases: TGTGCCAGTAGTCGACTAGCGGGAGGCACGACCGGGGAGCTGTTTTTT.

The V gene is TRBV7-6, the J gene TRBJ2-7; tentative D call: TRBD2 (5 bases). The germline V gene has CDR1 SGHVS and CDR2 FNYEAQ. The V and J ends lost 4 bases and 5 bases respectively, with 27 bases between them. The CDR3 has 18 amino acids. This CDR3 reads CASSSKITEGLELNEQYF. The CDR3 DNA reads as TGTGCCAGCAGCTCCAAAATTACAGAGGGTCTCGAGCTCAACGAGCAGTACTTC.

The chain couples TRBV5-1 to TRBJ1-5, with no clear D. The V gene lost 4 bases and the J gene lost 4 bases, with 12 bases spanning the gap. Germline values: CDR1 SGHRS, CDR2 YFSETQ. This CDR3 comprises 14 residues. The CDR3 sequence: CASSVGTGNQPQHF. CDR3 coding DNA: TGCGCCAGCAGCGTCGGTACCGGGAATCAGCCCCAGCATTTT.

The chain combines TRBV11-2 with TRBJ1-1, with D perhaps TRBD1 (6 bases). The CDR3 spans 16 residues. Trimming removed 1 base from V and 1 base from J, with 13 bases in between. Germline-derived CDR1 and CDR2 are SGHAT and FQNNGV. CDR3 amino acids: CASSLGLGGANTEAFF. CDR3 bases: TGTGCCAGCAGCTTAGGACTAGGGGGGGCGAACACTGAAGCTTTCTTT.

The genes are TRBV28 and TRBJ2-3, with TRBD2 matching over 10 bases. CDR1 is MDHEN and CDR2 is SYDVKM in the germline V gene. The CDR3 totals 14 residues. V was clipped by 6 bases and J by 4 bases; unmatched bases: 4. Here the CDR3 DNA reads TGTGCCAGCAGATCTAGCGGGAGTCCAGATACGCAGTATTTT. It codes for CASRSSGSPDTQYF.

The genes are TRBV27 and TRBJ2-3; tentative D call: TRBD2 (5 bases). The germline V gene encodes CDR1 MNHEY and CDR2 SMNVEV (reference sequence). V lost 5 bases and J lost 13, with 19 bases in between. This CDR3 has 13 residues. CDR3 residues: CASSLRSEAIKYF. The CDR3 nucleotides read TGTGCCAGCAGTCTCCGATCGGAGGCTATCAAGTATTTT.

The chain employs TRBV10-3 and TRBJ1-5, with TRBD1 as a possible D gene (6 bases). Trimming cost V 6 bases and J 7 bases, with 16 bases left between them. The germline V gene has CDR1 ENHRY and CDR2 SYGVKD. The CDR3 spans 14 residues. In nucleotides, the CDR3 is TGTGCCATCAGGGCGGGGGGCGAGAGGCAGCCCCAGCATTTT. This codes for CAIRAGGERQPQHF.

This clone was found once. This sequence joins TRBV7-9 and TRBJ1-4, with D possibly being TRBD1 (5 bases). Per germline, CDR1 SEHNR and CDR2 FQNEAQ (reference sequence). V lost 5 bases to trimming and J lost 4 bases, with 11 bases between them. The CDR3 totals 14 residues. In DNA, the CDR3 is TGTGCCAGCAGCCGGCAGGGCTTTAATGAAAAACTGTTTTTT. Protein: CASSRQGFNEKLFF.